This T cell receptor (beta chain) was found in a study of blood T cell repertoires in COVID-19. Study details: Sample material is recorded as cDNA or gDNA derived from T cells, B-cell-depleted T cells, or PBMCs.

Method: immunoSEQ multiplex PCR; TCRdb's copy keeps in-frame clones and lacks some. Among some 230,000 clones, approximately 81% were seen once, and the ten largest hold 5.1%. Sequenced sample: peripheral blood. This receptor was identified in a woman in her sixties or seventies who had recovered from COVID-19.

The CDR3 loop is CASSFKTEGADGYTF. The CDR3, as DNA: TGTGCCAGCAGCTTCAAGACCGAGGGGGCCGATGGCTACACCTTC. The chain links TRBV7-9 to TRBJ1-2, with 7 bases aligning to TRBD1. Germline V CDR1 and CDR2: SEHNR, FQNEAQ (reference sequence). V trimming: 3 bases; J trimming: 6 bases; junction bases outside the gene matches: 10. This CDR3 comprises 15 residues.